These T cell receptor beta chains were read from a single sample in a study of regulatory T cells in long-lasting Graves disease. TCRdb passed the multiplex PCR reads through MiXCR, listing each CDR3 protein once. The sample shows about 470,000 distinct CDR3 sequences, under 25% of them seen only once. This specimen consisted of peripheral blood mononuclear cells (PBMCs), obtained when the disease was refractory, from a patient treated with antithyroid drugs. These receptors came from a female donor with Graves disease. Both conserved end residues are part of each CDR3. The order of the fields is D gene, V gene, clone size, J gene, CDR3 DNA, CDR3 protein. The D gene is left open where the match is weak. Rows may omit the clone size; those that give it use once, few, many or a size class.

D gene: -
V gene: TRBV30
clone size: -
J gene: TRBJ2-2
CDR3 DNA: TGTGCCTGGAACCGCGCCGGGGAGCTGTTTTTT
CDR3 protein: CAWNRAGELFF

D gene: -
V gene: TRBV11-2
clone size: -
J gene: TRBJ2-7
CDR3 DNA: TGTGCCAGCAGCTTAAAGCCAAGCGGGCTTGGATACGAGCAGTACTTC
CDR3 protein: CASSLKPSGLGYEQYF

D gene: -
V gene: TRBV19
clone size: few
J gene: TRBJ2-7
CDR3 DNA: TGTGCCAGTAGTATCCCCCGACGGGGTGGCCACGAGCAGTACTTC
CDR3 protein: CASSIPRRGGHEQYF

D gene: -
V gene: TRBV7-9
clone size: many
J gene: TRBJ1-1
CDR3 DNA: TGTGCCAGCAGCTTAGCCGGGACAACTTTCTTT
CDR3 protein: CASSLAGTTFF

D gene: -
V gene: TRBV2
clone size: many
J gene: TRBJ1-5
CDR3 DNA: TGTGCCAGCAGTAAAGGGACTGACGCAGTTCAGCCCCAGCATTTT
CDR3 protein: CASSKGTDAVQPQHF

D gene: -
V gene: TRBV5-5
clone size: few
J gene: TRBJ1-1
CDR3 DNA: TGTGCCAGCAGCTTGGTAGGCAGAGGGAACACTGAAGCTTTCTTT
CDR3 protein: CASSLVGRGNTEAFF

D gene: -
V gene: TRBV5-1
clone size: many
J gene: TRBJ2-7
CDR3 DNA: TGCGCCAGCAGCTTGGGCGCAGCCAATTTCGAGCAGTACTTC
CDR3 protein: CASSLGAANFEQYF

D gene: TRBD1
V gene: TRBV7-2
clone size: few
J gene: TRBJ1-2
CDR3 DNA: TGTGCCAGCAGCTTAGATAATCCCTGGACAGGGGGTGATGGCTACACCTTC
CDR3 protein: CASSLDNPWTGGDGYTF

D gene: -
V gene: TRBV3-1
clone size: -
J gene: TRBJ2-6
CDR3 DNA: TGTGCCAGCAGGCAAGGTCACGTCCTGACTTTC
CDR3 protein: CASRQGHVLTF

D gene: -
V gene: TRBV7-2
clone size: few
J gene: TRBJ1-1
CDR3 DNA: TGTGCCAGCAGCCCCGGGAGTCTGACTGAAGCTTTCTTT
CDR3 protein: CASSPGSLTEAFF

D gene: TRBD2
V gene: TRBV11-2
clone size: few
J gene: TRBJ2-1
CDR3 DNA: TGTGCCAGCAGCTTAGGACCCAGACTAGCGGGAGAGCAGTTCTTC
CDR3 protein: CASSLGPRLAGEQFF

D gene: -
V gene: TRBV27
clone size: many
J gene: TRBJ2-7
CDR3 DNA: TGTGCCAGCAGTTTATCAGGGCAGAGATCCTACGAGCAGTACTTC
CDR3 protein: CASSLSGQRSYEQYF

D gene: TRBD2
V gene: TRBV29-1
clone size: -
J gene: TRBJ2-7
CDR3 DNA: TGCAGCGTAACTAGCGGGGATTCCTACGAGCAGTACTTC
CDR3 protein: CSVTSGDSYEQYF

D gene: TRBD1
V gene: TRBV3-1
clone size: many
J gene: TRBJ1-6
CDR3 DNA: TGTGCCAGCAGCCAAGGCGCCGGGACAGGCTATAATTCACCCCTCCACTTT
CDR3 protein: CASSQGAGTGYNSPLHF

D gene: -
V gene: TRBV10-2
clone size: -
J gene: TRBJ2-7
CDR3 DNA: TGCGCCAGCAGTGGCGGCGTAGAGACGGGTACCTACGAGCAGTACTTC
CDR3 protein: CASSGGVETGTYEQYF

D gene: TRBD1
V gene: TRBV6-2/TRBV6-3
clone size: many
J gene: TRBJ2-7
CDR3 DNA: TGTGCCAGCAGTCAGGGACAGGGGTTCCGGCAGTACTTC
CDR3 protein: CASSQGQGFRQYF

D gene: TRBD1
V gene: TRBV2
clone size: many
J gene: TRBJ1-6
CDR3 DNA: TGTGCCAGCAGTCCTGACAGGGCATCACCCCTCCACTTT
CDR3 protein: CASSPDRASPLHF

D gene: TRBD1
V gene: TRBV19
clone size: many
J gene: TRBJ2-5
CDR3 DNA: TGTGCCAGTAGTACACAGGGGGCGAAGGGGGAGACCCAGTACTTC
CDR3 protein: CASSTQGAKGETQYF

D gene: TRBD2
V gene: TRBV28
clone size: -
J gene: TRBJ2-5
CDR3 DNA: TGTGCCAGCAGTCACGGACTAGCGGGAGGGCTCGAGACCCAGTACTTC
CDR3 protein: CASSHGLAGGLETQYF

D gene: -
V gene: TRBV2
clone size: -
J gene: TRBJ2-3
CDR3 DNA: TGTGCCAGCAGTGAAGCTTATGCTAGCACAGATACGCAGTATTTT
CDR3 protein: CASSEAYASTDTQYF

D gene: -
V gene: TRBV6-1
clone size: many
J gene: TRBJ1-1
CDR3 DNA: TGTGCCAGCGCCCATTGGGACCAAAGCACTGAAGCTTTCTTT
CDR3 protein: CASAHWDQSTEAFF

D gene: -
V gene: TRBV29-1
clone size: many
J gene: TRBJ1-2
CDR3 DNA: TGCAGCGTTGGAAGGGGGGGCAGGGCCACTTCTAACTATGGCTACACCTTC
CDR3 protein: CSVGRGGRATSNYGYTF

D gene: TRBD1
V gene: TRBV7-9
clone size: -
J gene: TRBJ2-1
CDR3 DNA: TGTGCCAGCAGCCCGGGGGACAGGGGGCAGAATGAGCAGTTCTTC
CDR3 protein: CASSPGDRGQNEQFF

D gene: -
V gene: TRBV20-1
clone size: few
J gene: TRBJ2-4
CDR3 DNA: TGCAGTGCCCCGGACCTAGGGGCCAAAAACATTCAGTACTTC
CDR3 protein: CSAPDLGAKNIQYF

D gene: -
V gene: TRBV10-2
clone size: many
J gene: TRBJ1-2
CDR3 DNA: TGCGCCAGCAGTGAGTTGGGCCAGGAAAACTATGGCTACACCTTC
CDR3 protein: CASSELGQENYGYTF

D gene: -
V gene: TRBV20-1
clone size: -
J gene: TRBJ2-3
CDR3 DNA: TGCAGTGCTATAGAAAGGGGCAGAGGGGCGGATACGCAGTATTTT
CDR3 protein: CSAIERGRGADTQYF

D gene: -
V gene: TRBV5-1
clone size: few
J gene: TRBJ2-7
CDR3 DNA: TGCGCCAGCAGCTTGGAAGCGAGGCTGACTGCCTACGAGCAGTACTTC
CDR3 protein: CASSLEARLTAYEQYF

D gene: -
V gene: TRBV27
clone size: few
J gene: TRBJ2-7
CDR3 DNA: TGTGCCAGCAGTGGCCCCCTCGGTTTTTTTAGCTCCTACGAGCAGTACTTC
CDR3 protein: CASSGPLGFFSSYEQYF

D gene: -
V gene: TRBV20-1
clone size: few
J gene: TRBJ2-7
CDR3 DNA: TGCAGCAGGCAAGGGACCATAGGAGGGGAGCAGTACTTC
CDR3 protein: CSRQGTIGGEQYF

D gene: -
V gene: TRBV28
clone size: many
J gene: TRBJ2-7
CDR3 DNA: TGTGCCAGCGGGCAGGGGCCAGTCGCCGAGCAGTACTTC
CDR3 protein: CASGQGPVAEQYF

D gene: TRBD1
V gene: TRBV10-3
clone size: many
J gene: TRBJ2-2
CDR3 DNA: TGTGCCATCAGTTCGGAACAGGGGGCTTTCGCCGGGGAGCTGTTTTTT
CDR3 protein: CAISSEQGAFAGELFF

D gene: -
V gene: TRBV7-8
clone size: -
J gene: TRBJ2-4
CDR3 DNA: TGTGCCAGCAGCCCTATGTGGGGCCCAGTAGCCAAAAACATTCAGTACTTC
CDR3 protein: CASSPMWGPVAKNIQYF

D gene: -
V gene: TRBV11-2
clone size: many
J gene: TRBJ2-5
CDR3 DNA: TGTGCCAGCAGCTTAGTTTATGGGGGGCTGGAGACCCAGTACTTC
CDR3 protein: CASSLVYGGLETQYF

D gene: -
V gene: TRBV7-9
clone size: many
J gene: TRBJ1-6
CDR3 DNA: TGTGCCAGCAGCTTAGAGGCCCTTAATTCACCCCTCCACTTT
CDR3 protein: CASSLEALNSPLHF

D gene: TRBD1
V gene: TRBV28
clone size: -
J gene: TRBJ2-7
CDR3 DNA: TGTGCCAGCAGTTCACCAAACCGGGACAGGGCCTTC
CDR3 protein: CASSSPNRDRAF

D gene: TRBD1
V gene: TRBV11-2
clone size: many
J gene: TRBJ2-5
CDR3 DNA: TGTGCCAGCAGCTTAGGGACAGGGTGGGCAATCCAAGAGACCCAGTACTTC
CDR3 protein: CASSLGTGWAIQETQYF

D gene: -
V gene: TRBV18
clone size: -
J gene: TRBJ2-3
CDR3 DNA: TGTGCCAGCTCAAGCGCAGCTGCGGGCACAGATACGCAGTATTTT
CDR3 protein: CASSSAAAGTDTQYF

D gene: TRBD1
V gene: TRBV6-2/TRBV6-3
clone size: few
J gene: TRBJ2-6
CDR3 DNA: TGTGCCAGCAGCGAGGGGGACAGGGGGTCTTTTATAGTGGCCAACGTCCTGACTTTC
CDR3 protein: CASSEGDRGSFIVANVLTF

D gene: -
V gene: TRBV28
clone size: many
J gene: TRBJ2-2
CDR3 DNA: TGTGCCAGCAGTTTAGTAGGTTCCGGGGAGCTGTTTTTT
CDR3 protein: CASSLVGSGELFF

D gene: -
V gene: TRBV7-9
clone size: few
J gene: TRBJ2-7
CDR3 DNA: TGTGCCAGCAGCCCGTTCGATCCGTCTTTCGGACAATCCTACGAGCAGTACTTC
CDR3 protein: CASSPFDPSFGQSYEQYF

D gene: -
V gene: TRBV28
clone size: many
J gene: TRBJ2-7
CDR3 DNA: TGTGCCAGCATTCCAAAGGGGTTACAATACGAGCAGTACTTC
CDR3 protein: CASIPKGLQYEQYF

D gene: -
V gene: TRBV5-6
clone size: -
J gene: TRBJ1-5
CDR3 DNA: TGTGCCAGCAGCTTTGGGACGGAGAGCAATCAGCCCCAGCATTTT
CDR3 protein: CASSFGTESNQPQHF

D gene: TRBD1
V gene: TRBV27
clone size: -
J gene: TRBJ2-7
CDR3 DNA: TGTGCCAGCAGTCCCCGGGGACAGGGGTACGAGCAGTACTTC
CDR3 protein: CASSPRGQGYEQYF